This T cell receptor (beta chain) is from a study of blood T cell repertoires in COVID-19. Study-level background: The samples span acute and convalescent COVID-19 from the United States, Italy and Spain.

CDR1 is SNHLY and CDR2 is FYNNEI in the germline V gene. The CDR3 has 13 amino acids. V was trimmed by 10 bases and J by 0 bases, leaving 13 bases between them. Clones were sequenced by immunoSEQ multiplex PCR, and TCRdb holds only the in-frame ones, with some missing. In the table there are approximately 220,000 clones, 65% to 85% of which are singletons. The V and J genes are TRBV2 and TRBJ2-7; the D gene is possibly TRBD1 (6 bases). Sequencing used peripheral blood. The TCR comes from a woman in her thirties who had recovered from COVID-19. CDR3 DNA: TGTGCCAACCGGACAGCCGACTCCTACGAGCAGTACTTC. It is translated as CANRTADSYEQYF.